The rows below give T cell receptor beta chains drawn from one sample of a study of T cell changes during pregnancy in multiple sclerosis. Data came from immunoSEQ multiplex PCR; TCRdb stores just in-frame clones and leaves some out. The sample has approximately 36,000 clones, 93% seen once; the top ten hold approximately 0.44%. The sample here was CD4+ T cells from peripheral blood mononuclear cells, taken in the first trimester of pregnancy. The receptors shown here come from a female donor with multiple sclerosis, enrolled in a pregnancy study. The CDR3 runs from the conserved cysteine through the conserved F or W. D genes are given only for firm matches. Only part of the rows carry a size: once, few, many, or a class if the clone is expanded.

cdr3_nt: TGTGCCAGCTCACCACTAAAGGAGGGCGGTGAAAAACTGTTTTTT
cdr3_aa: CASSPLKEGGEKLFF
j_call: TRBJ1-4
clone_size: -
v_call: TRBV18
d_call: -

cdr3_nt: TGTGCCAGCAGTCGGAGCGGGACTCCGGGAGGTACGCAGTATTTT
cdr3_aa: CASSRSGTPGGTQYF
j_call: TRBJ2-3
clone_size: -
v_call: TRBV6-6
d_call: TRBD2

cdr3_nt: TGTGCCAGCCCATACTCAACAGGGAATAGCAATCAGCCCCAGCATTTT
cdr3_aa: CASPYSTGNSNQPQHF
j_call: TRBJ1-5
clone_size: once
v_call: TRBV27
d_call: -

cdr3_nt: TGTGCCAGCAGCCCGTCGAAACCTTTGACTAGCCAAATTGGTCAAGAGACCCAGTACTTC
cdr3_aa: CASSPSKPLTSQIGQETQYF
j_call: TRBJ2-5
clone_size: -
v_call: TRBV4-2
d_call: TRBD2

cdr3_nt: TGTGCCAGCAGTCCCGCCTGGGGGGGCGACTATGGCTACACCTTC
cdr3_aa: CASSPAWGGDYGYTF
j_call: TRBJ1-2
clone_size: once
v_call: TRBV27
d_call: -

cdr3_nt: TGTGCCAGCAGCTTAGCGAGAGCAACTAATGAAAAACTGTTTTTT
cdr3_aa: CASSLARATNEKLFF
j_call: TRBJ1-4
clone_size: -
v_call: TRBV7-9
d_call: -

cdr3_nt: TGTGCCAGCAGTTTTCGGGAACCCAGCAACAATGAGCAGTTCTTC
cdr3_aa: CASSFREPSNNEQFF
j_call: TRBJ2-1
clone_size: -
v_call: TRBV7-9
d_call: -

cdr3_nt: TGTGCCAGTAGAAAAATAACAGGGGGAAGGACTGAAGCTTTCTTT
cdr3_aa: CASRKITGGRTEAFF
j_call: TRBJ1-1
clone_size: -
v_call: TRBV19
d_call: TRBD1

cdr3_nt: TGTGCCAGCACCCCAGGACAGGGTCGATCTGGGGCCAACGTCCTGACTTTC
cdr3_aa: CASTPGQGRSGANVLTF
j_call: TRBJ2-6
clone_size: -
v_call: TRBV5-4
d_call: TRBD1

cdr3_nt: TGTGCCAGCAGCCCCACGTGGACAGCTAACACTGAAGCTTTCTTT
cdr3_aa: CASSPTWTANTEAFF
j_call: TRBJ1-1
clone_size: -
v_call: TRBV7-9
d_call: -

cdr3_nt: TGTGCCAGTAGTACCGGGACATCGCCGAGCAGGGGCTACACCTTC
cdr3_aa: CASSTGTSPSRGYTF
j_call: TRBJ1-2
clone_size: -
v_call: TRBV19
d_call: -

cdr3_nt: TGCGCCAGCAGCTGGCGGCAGAGCACTGAAGCTTTCTTT
cdr3_aa: CASSWRQSTEAFF
j_call: TRBJ1-1
clone_size: -
v_call: TRBV5-1
d_call: -

cdr3_nt: TGTGCCAGCTCACCATTAGAATCCGGGATCGGCTACACCTTC
cdr3_aa: CASSPLESGIGYTF
j_call: TRBJ1-2
clone_size: -
v_call: TRBV18
d_call: -

cdr3_nt: TGTGCCAGCAGCCCCGGGGGGCCAGGAGAAAAACTGTTTTTT
cdr3_aa: CASSPGGPGEKLFF
j_call: TRBJ1-4
clone_size: -
v_call: TRBV5-5
d_call: -

cdr3_nt: TGTGCCAGCAGCCAAGAACGCCCAGGGAGGAGTAATGAAAAACTGTTTTTT
cdr3_aa: CASSQERPGRSNEKLFF
j_call: TRBJ1-4
clone_size: -
v_call: TRBV14
d_call: -

cdr3_nt: TGTGCCAGCAGTTTATCAGGGGTGGCTGAAGCTTTCTTT
cdr3_aa: CASSLSGVAEAFF
j_call: TRBJ1-1
clone_size: -
v_call: TRBV28
d_call: -

cdr3_nt: TGTGCCAGCAGTGAAGCGGGAGGCCGCAACGAGCAGTACTTC
cdr3_aa: CASSEAGGRNEQYF
j_call: TRBJ2-7
clone_size: -
v_call: TRBV6-1
d_call: -

cdr3_nt: TGCGCCAGCAGCACCGGATGGGGACAGGTGGAATATGGCTACACCTTC
cdr3_aa: CASSTGWGQVEYGYTF
j_call: TRBJ1-2
clone_size: -
v_call: TRBV5-1
d_call: TRBD1

cdr3_nt: TGTGCCAGCAGCCCCTCCAGCTTCCGTTCTGGGGGGGGACAGTTCTTC
cdr3_aa: CASSPSSFRSGGGQFF
j_call: TRBJ2-1
clone_size: -
v_call: TRBV7-3
d_call: TRBD2

cdr3_nt: TGTGCCAGCAGCTCCCGACTAGCGGGGGTTGGGTCCCAGTACTTC
cdr3_aa: CASSSRLAGVGSQYF
j_call: TRBJ2-5
clone_size: few
v_call: TRBV5-4
d_call: TRBD2

cdr3_nt: TGTGCCAGTAGTATAAGGGGCTGGGCAACTGAAGCTTTCTTT
cdr3_aa: CASSIRGWATEAFF
j_call: TRBJ1-1
clone_size: -
v_call: TRBV19
d_call: -

cdr3_nt: TGTGCCAGCAGCTTAACTGCAGGGGACTACGAGCAGTACTTC
cdr3_aa: CASSLTAGDYEQYF
j_call: TRBJ2-7
clone_size: -
v_call: TRBV7-3
d_call: -

cdr3_nt: TGCGCCAGCAGCTGGTCTCGCTACACAGATACGCAGTATTTT
cdr3_aa: CASSWSRYTDTQYF
j_call: TRBJ2-3
clone_size: -
v_call: TRBV5-1
d_call: -

cdr3_nt: TGTGCCAGCAGCTTACACATGTCCTCCTACGAGCAGTACTTC
cdr3_aa: CASSLHMSSYEQYF
j_call: TRBJ2-7
clone_size: once
v_call: TRBV7-9
d_call: -

cdr3_nt: TGTGCCAGCAGTTCCCTGGCAGGGCAATCACCCCTCCACTTT
cdr3_aa: CASSSLAGQSPLHF
j_call: TRBJ1-6
clone_size: -
v_call: TRBV6-6
d_call: -

cdr3_nt: TGTGCCAGCAGCCCGCCCAGGCGTGGGGCCAACGTCCTGACTTTC
cdr3_aa: CASSPPRRGANVLTF
j_call: TRBJ2-6
clone_size: -
v_call: TRBV28
d_call: -

cdr3_nt: TGTGCCAGCAGCGTAGAGGGGGCGCAGCCCCAGCATTTT
cdr3_aa: CASSVEGAQPQHF
j_call: TRBJ1-5
clone_size: -
v_call: TRBV9
d_call: TRBD1

cdr3_nt: TGCGCCAGCAGCTCAGACAGGGCCCACGAGCAGTACTTC
cdr3_aa: CASSSDRAHEQYF
j_call: TRBJ2-7
clone_size: -
v_call: TRBV5-1
d_call: TRBD1

cdr3_nt: TGTGCCAGCAGTCCCATTTTCGGGGGGCTTTACGAGCAGTACTTC
cdr3_aa: CASSPIFGGLYEQYF
j_call: TRBJ2-7
clone_size: -
v_call: TRBV28
d_call: -

cdr3_nt: TGTGCCAGCAGCACGCGACTAGCGGGAGTAGAGACCCAGTACTTC
cdr3_aa: CASSTRLAGVETQYF
j_call: TRBJ2-5
clone_size: -
v_call: TRBV5-4
d_call: TRBD2

cdr3_nt: TGTGCCAGCAGTGTCAGTAGACTCTATGGCTACACCTTC
cdr3_aa: CASSVSRLYGYTF
j_call: TRBJ1-2
clone_size: once
v_call: TRBV2
d_call: -

cdr3_nt: TGCGCCAGCAGCCAAGACGGGGGGGCACTTGTGAGCATTCAGTACTTC
cdr3_aa: CASSQDGGALVSIQYF
j_call: TRBJ2-4
clone_size: -
v_call: TRBV4-1
d_call: TRBD2

cdr3_nt: TGTGCCAGCAGTGCTAGGACAGAGTCCTACGAGCAGTACTTC
cdr3_aa: CASSARTESYEQYF
j_call: TRBJ2-7
clone_size: -
v_call: TRBV6-1
d_call: -

cdr3_nt: TGTGCCAGCAGCTTAACACGACAGGGAAGCGTGGCTTTCTTT
cdr3_aa: CASSLTRQGSVAFF
j_call: TRBJ1-1
clone_size: -
v_call: TRBV7-3
d_call: TRBD1

cdr3_nt: TGTGCCAGTAGTCGAGGGCCGGAACAGACCCAGTACTTC
cdr3_aa: CASSRGPEQTQYF
j_call: TRBJ2-5
clone_size: -
v_call: TRBV19
d_call: -

cdr3_nt: TGTGCCAGCAGCCGAGGACTAGCGGGGGGTAGCACAGATACGCAGTATTTT
cdr3_aa: CASSRGLAGGSTDTQYF
j_call: TRBJ2-3
clone_size: once
v_call: TRBV11-1
d_call: TRBD2

cdr3_nt: TGTGCCAGCAGCTCGGGGGGGGCAGGGAGTGGCTACACCTTC
cdr3_aa: CASSSGGAGSGYTF
j_call: TRBJ1-2
clone_size: -
v_call: TRBV5-5
d_call: -

cdr3_nt: TGTGCCAGTAGTTACAGTCTACCCCTCACAGATACGCAGTATTTT
cdr3_aa: CASSYSLPLTDTQYF
j_call: TRBJ2-3
clone_size: -
v_call: TRBV19
d_call: -

cdr3_nt: TGTGCCAGCAGTGAAGTCACAGGGAGGCAGTACTTC
cdr3_aa: CASSEVTGRQYF
j_call: TRBJ2-7
clone_size: -
v_call: TRBV25-1
d_call: -

cdr3_nt: TGCGCCAGCAGTCAATCGATGGAGGGGCAAATCTTTGAAGCTTTCTTT
cdr3_aa: CASSQSMEGQIFEAFF
j_call: TRBJ1-1
clone_size: -
v_call: TRBV23-1
d_call: -

cdr3_nt: TGCGCCAGCAGTATGCGCCCCACAGGGGTGACTAGCGGAGGGAACGATGAGCAGTTCTTC
cdr3_aa: CASSMRPTGVTSGGNDEQFF
j_call: TRBJ2-1
clone_size: -
v_call: TRBV5-1
d_call: TRBD2

cdr3_nt: TGCGCCAGCAGCTTGACAGAAGAGACCCAGTACTTC
cdr3_aa: CASSLTEETQYF
j_call: TRBJ2-5
clone_size: once
v_call: TRBV5-1
d_call: -

cdr3_nt: TGTGCCAGCATCCATCCGCTAGCGGGGGGGTCCTACAATGAGCAGTTCTTC
cdr3_aa: CASIHPLAGGSYNEQFF
j_call: TRBJ2-1
clone_size: -
v_call: TRBV21-1
d_call: -

cdr3_nt: TGCGCCAGCAGCCTCGTCACAGGGAACTATGGCTACACCTTC
cdr3_aa: CASSLVTGNYGYTF
j_call: TRBJ1-2
clone_size: -
v_call: TRBV5-1
d_call: -

cdr3_nt: TGTGCCAGTAGTATTATGGCCCAAGAGACCCAGTACTTC
cdr3_aa: CASSIMAQETQYF
j_call: TRBJ2-5
clone_size: -
v_call: TRBV19
d_call: -

cdr3_nt: TGTGCCAGCAGCTTAGCTGGTGCAGGGGCTAACTATGGCTACACCTTC
cdr3_aa: CASSLAGAGANYGYTF
j_call: TRBJ1-2
clone_size: -
v_call: TRBV7-2
d_call: -

cdr3_nt: TGTGCCAGCAGCTTCACAGGGAGCTCCTACGAGCAGTACTTC
cdr3_aa: CASSFTGSSYEQYF
j_call: TRBJ2-7
clone_size: -
v_call: TRBV7-8
d_call: -

cdr3_nt: TGTGCCAGCTGCGTCTCGCGGGAGCTGTTTTTT
cdr3_aa: CASCVSRELFF
j_call: TRBJ2-2
clone_size: -
v_call: TRBV2
d_call: -

cdr3_nt: TGTGCCAGCAGCTCCGGACCGGGACAGGCCTTGGGGACCCAGTACTTC
cdr3_aa: CASSSGPGQALGTQYF
j_call: TRBJ2-5
clone_size: -
v_call: TRBV7-2
d_call: TRBD1